This TCR beta chain appears in the sequencing data of a study of blood T cell repertoires in COVID-19. Sequenced by immunoSEQ multiplex PCR; TCRdb stores in-frame clones only, minus some. This table has about 260,000 clones, approximately 90% appearing once. Clinical history as reported by participants underpinned cohort assignment. With 4 bases clipped from V and 10 bases from J, the junction kept 3 bases outside the gene matches. Germline CDR1 is DFQATT and CDR2 is SNEGSKA (reference sequence). The CDR3 runs 11 residues. This chain uses TRBV20-1 with TRBJ1-4; 7 bases fit TRBD1. The clonotype originates from a man aged 50 or older who had been exposed to COVID-19. Sequenced input: PBMCs or T cells enriched from blood (not recorded which). The CDR3 loop reads CSAKTGRKLFF. CDR3 DNA: TGCAGTGCTAAGACAGGGCGAAAACTGTTTTTT.